This is a list of T cell receptor beta chains from one sample in a study of blood T cell repertoires in COVID-19. Profiled with immunoSEQ multiplex PCR; TCRdb holds only in-frame clones, not every one. Counted here are approximately 220,000 clones, roughly 84% occurring once; the ten biggest clones make up around 2%. Sequenced input: peripheral blood. These receptors came from a woman in her sixties or seventies with acute or convalescent COVID-19. CDR3s include the opening cysteine and the closing phenylalanine or tryptophan. The D gene is left open where the match is weak. Where a row states a size, it is once, few, many or the class of an expanded clone; other rows omit it.

d_gene	len	v_gene	abundance	j_gene	CDR3nt	CDR3aa
TRBD1	14	TRBV4-1	-	TRBJ1-2	TGCGCCAGCAGCCAGGAGACAGGGGGCCGTCTCTACACCTTC	CASSQETGGRLYTF
TRBD2	14	TRBV25-1	-	TRBJ2-3	TGTGCCAGCAGTGAGCGGGGGAGCACAGATACGCAGTATTTT	CASSERGSTDTQYF
-	12	TRBV6-5	-	TRBJ1-1	TGTGCCAGCAGTCAACAGGGCTTACAAGCTTTCTTT	CASSQQGLQAFF
TRBD1	16	TRBV5-5	-	TRBJ2-1	TGTGCCAGCAGCTGGACGGGACAGGGGTTTATCAATGAGCAGTTCTTC	CASSWTGQGFINEQFF
-	11	TRBV20-1	-	TRBJ2-7	TGCAGCGCAGGAGGGGCCTACGAGCAGTACTTC	CSAGGAYEQYF
TRBD1	17	TRBV5-4	-	TRBJ1-5	TGTGCCAGCAGCTTTCTCAGGGGGTATAAGGGCAATCAGCCCCAGCATTTT	CASSFLRGYKGNQPQHF
TRBD1	15	TRBV10-1	-	TRBJ1-4	TGCGCCAGTTGGGCCCCCGGGACAGGGACTGAAAAACTGTTTTTT	CASWAPGTGTEKLFF
-	13	TRBV7-2	-	TRBJ1-3	TGTGCCAGCAGCGGCGGCCGCGGAAACACCATATATTTT	CASSGGRGNTIYF
-	13	TRBV7-9	-	TRBJ1-1	TGTGCCAGCAGCTTGACAGGGAACACTGAAGCTTTCTTT	CASSLTGNTEAFF
-	13	TRBV3-1/TRBV3-2	-	TRBJ1-2	TGTGCCAGCAGCTCAAGGGGGGGCTATGGCTACACCTTC	CASSSRGGYGYTF
-	17	TRBV2	-	TRBJ2-2	TGTGCCAGCAGTCCCCAGCCATACGGGGTTCTGGTCGGGGAGCTGTTTTTT	CASSPQPYGVLVGELFF
-	15	TRBV3-1/TRBV3-2	few	TRBJ1-2	TGTGCCAGCAGCCCCCTTCAGGGAATTAGAGGTGGCTACACCTTC	CASSPLQGIRGGYTF
-	14	TRBV28	-	TRBJ1-6	TGTGCCAGCAGTTTGCGGCCTTATAATTCACCCCTCCACTTT	CASSLRPYNSPLHF
-	13	TRBV6-1	-	TRBJ2-7	TGTGCCAGCAGTGAACAGGGGGGCTACGAGCAGTACTTC	CASSEQGGYEQYF
-	15	TRBV30	-	TRBJ2-1	TGTGCCTGGAACCGGCCCAGAGGCTCCTACAATGAGCAGTTCTTC	CAWNRPRGSYNEQFF
TRBD1	13	TRBV30	-	TRBJ2-7	TGTGCCTGGAGACACGGACAGGCCTACGAGCAGTACTTC	CAWRHGQAYEQYF
-	13	TRBV7-2	-	TRBJ1-1	TGTGCCAGCAGACGAACAGTGAACACTGAAGCTTTCTTT	CASRRTVNTEAFF
-	15	TRBV2	-	TRBJ1-3	TGTGCCAGCAGTGAGAATCCGAGCTCTGGAAACACCATATATTTT	CASSENPSSGNTIYF
-	12	TRBV18	once	TRBJ2-1	TGTGCCAGCTCCGAGCTACGTAATGAGCAGTTCTTC	CASSELRNEQFF
-	13	TRBV5-1	-	TRBJ2-3	TGCGCCAGCAAGCCTAGCGGCACAGATACGCAGTATTTT	CASKPSGTDTQYF
-	16	TRBV5-1	-	TRBJ1-4	TGCGCCAGCAGCTTGGGACTATATGCAACTAATGAAAAACTGTTTTTT	CASSLGLYATNEKLFF
TRBD1	13	TRBV6-5	-	TRBJ2-5	TGTGCCAGCAGCATAGGGGGCAGGGAGACCCAGTACTTC	CASSIGGRETQYF
-	12	TRBV7-3	-	TRBJ2-2	TGTGCCAGCAGCCCCCAGACCGGGGAGCTGTTTTTT	CASSPQTGELFF
-	14	TRBV5-4	-	TRBJ2-5	TGTGCCAGCAGCCCTGGGGGGGCCAAAGAGACCCAGTACTTC	CASSPGGAKETQYF